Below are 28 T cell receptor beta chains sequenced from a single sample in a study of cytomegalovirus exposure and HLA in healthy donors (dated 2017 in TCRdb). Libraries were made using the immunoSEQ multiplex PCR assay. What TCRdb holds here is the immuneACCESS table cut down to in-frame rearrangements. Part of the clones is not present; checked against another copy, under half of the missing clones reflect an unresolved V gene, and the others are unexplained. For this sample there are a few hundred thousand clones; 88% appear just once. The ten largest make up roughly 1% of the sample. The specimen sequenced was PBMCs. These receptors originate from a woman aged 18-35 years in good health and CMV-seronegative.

The CDR3: CASSLGQGEFLGEQYF. CDR3 bases: TGTGCCAGCAGCCTAGGACAGGGAGAATTTCTCGGCGAGCAGTACTTC. The chain combines TRBV14 with TRBJ2-7; 8 positions agree with TRBD1. The CDR3 is made up of 16 amino acids. Germline values: CDR1 SGHDN, CDR2 FVKESK. With 4 bases clipped from V and 6 bases from J, the junction kept 14 bases outside the gene matches. The full variable domain, its missing parts supplied by reference TRBV14 and TRBJ2-7, is EAGVTQFPSHSVIEKGQTVTLRCDPISGHDNLYWYRRVMGKEIKFLLHFVKESKQDESGMPNNRFLAERTGGTYSTLKVQPAELEDSGVYFCASSLGQGEFLGEQYFGPGTRLTVT.

CDR3: CASSRSRDRGYNEQFF. DNA of the CDR3: TGCGCCAGCAGCCGCTCCCGGGACAGGGGATACAATGAGCAGTTCTTC. The rearrangement joins TRBV5-1 to TRBJ2-1, with 10 bases aligning to TRBD1. Germline-derived CDR1 and CDR2 are SGHRS and YFSETQ. The CDR3 is made up of 16 amino acids. The trim removed 4 bases at V and 4 bases at J, leaving 8 bases unmatched.

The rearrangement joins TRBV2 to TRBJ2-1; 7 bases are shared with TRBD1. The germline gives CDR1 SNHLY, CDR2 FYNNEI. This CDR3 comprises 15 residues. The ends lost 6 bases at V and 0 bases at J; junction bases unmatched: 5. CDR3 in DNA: TGTGCCAGCAGCGCAAACAGGGGCTCCTACAATGAGCAGTTCTTC. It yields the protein CASSANRGSYNEQFF. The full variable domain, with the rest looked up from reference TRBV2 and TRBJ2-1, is EPEVTQTPSHQVTQMGQEVILRCVPISNHLYFYWYRQILGQKVEFLVSFYNNEISEKSEIFDDQFSVERPDGSNFTLKIRSTKLEDSAMYFCASSANRGSYNEQFFGPGTRLTVL.

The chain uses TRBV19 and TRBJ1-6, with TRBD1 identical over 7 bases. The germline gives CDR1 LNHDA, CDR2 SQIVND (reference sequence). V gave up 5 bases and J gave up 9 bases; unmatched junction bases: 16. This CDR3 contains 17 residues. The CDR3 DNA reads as TGTGCCAGTAGTCTTAACGCAAACAGGGGAGAGGCTTCACCCCTCCACTTT. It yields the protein CASSLNANRGEASPLHF.

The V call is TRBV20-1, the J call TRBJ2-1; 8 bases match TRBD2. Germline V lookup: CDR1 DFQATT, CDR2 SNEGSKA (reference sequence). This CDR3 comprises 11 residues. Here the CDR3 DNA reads TGCATGACGGGGGGGCTTGGTGAGCAGTTCTTC. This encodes CMTGGLGEQFF.

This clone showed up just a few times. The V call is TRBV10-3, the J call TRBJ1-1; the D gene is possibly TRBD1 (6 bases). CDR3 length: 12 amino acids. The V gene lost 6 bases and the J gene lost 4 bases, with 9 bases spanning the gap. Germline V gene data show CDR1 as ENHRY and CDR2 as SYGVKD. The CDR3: CAIREGGTEAFF. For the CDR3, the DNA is TGTGCCATCAGGGAAGGGGGCACTGAAGCTTTCTTT.

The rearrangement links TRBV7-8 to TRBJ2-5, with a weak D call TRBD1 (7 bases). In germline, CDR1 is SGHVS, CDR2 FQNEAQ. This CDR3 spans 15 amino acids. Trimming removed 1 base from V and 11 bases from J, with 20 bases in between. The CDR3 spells CASSLGGQGGLGQYF. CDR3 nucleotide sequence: TGTGCCAGCAGCTTAGGGGGCCAGGGGGGCCTGGGGCAGTACTTC.

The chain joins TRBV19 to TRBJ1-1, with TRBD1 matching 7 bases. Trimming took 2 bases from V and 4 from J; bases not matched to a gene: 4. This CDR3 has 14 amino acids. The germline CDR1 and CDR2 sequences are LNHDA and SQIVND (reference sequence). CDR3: CASSIRPGGTEAFF. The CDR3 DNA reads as TGTGCCAGTAGTATACGACCAGGGGGCACTGAAGCTTTCTTT.

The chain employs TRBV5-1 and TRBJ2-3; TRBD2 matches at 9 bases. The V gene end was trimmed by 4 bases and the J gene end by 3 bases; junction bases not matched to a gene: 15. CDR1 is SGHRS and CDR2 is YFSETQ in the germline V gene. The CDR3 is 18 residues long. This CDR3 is CASSRSPRGGGPTDTQYF. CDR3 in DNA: TGCGCCAGCAGCCGATCCCCGCGGGGGGGAGGGCCTACAGATACGCAGTATTTT.

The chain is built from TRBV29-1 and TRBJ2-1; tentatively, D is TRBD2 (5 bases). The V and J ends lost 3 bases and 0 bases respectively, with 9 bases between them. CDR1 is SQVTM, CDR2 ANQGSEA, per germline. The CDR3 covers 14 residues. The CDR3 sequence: CSVDEGSSYNEQFF. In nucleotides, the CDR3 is TGCAGCGTTGACGAGGGTAGCTCCTACAATGAGCAGTTCTTC.

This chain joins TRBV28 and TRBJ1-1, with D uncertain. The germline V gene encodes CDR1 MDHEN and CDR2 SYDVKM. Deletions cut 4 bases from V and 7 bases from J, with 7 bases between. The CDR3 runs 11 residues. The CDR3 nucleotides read TGTGCCAGCAGTTGGGGAGGTGAAGCTTTCTTT. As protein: CASSWGGEAFF.

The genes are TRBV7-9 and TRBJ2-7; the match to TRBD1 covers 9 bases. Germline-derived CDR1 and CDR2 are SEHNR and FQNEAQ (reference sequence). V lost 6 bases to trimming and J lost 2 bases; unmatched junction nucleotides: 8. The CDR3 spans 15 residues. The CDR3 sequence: CASRPQTGGPYEQYF. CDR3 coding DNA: TGTGCCAGCAGACCCCAGACAGGGGGGCCCTACGAGCAGTACTTC.

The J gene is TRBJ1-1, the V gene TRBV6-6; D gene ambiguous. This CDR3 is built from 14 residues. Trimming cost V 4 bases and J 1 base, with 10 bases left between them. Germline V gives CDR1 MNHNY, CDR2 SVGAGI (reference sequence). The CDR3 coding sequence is TGTGCCAGCAGTTGGGCCACTTCGAACACTGAAGCTTTCTTT. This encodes CASSWATSNTEAFF.

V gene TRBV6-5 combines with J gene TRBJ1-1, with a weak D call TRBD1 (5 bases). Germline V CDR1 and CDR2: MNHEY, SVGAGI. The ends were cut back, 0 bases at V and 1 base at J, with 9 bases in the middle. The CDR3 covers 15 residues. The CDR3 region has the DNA TGTGCCAGCAGTTACTCGGACATATCGAACACTGAAGCTTTCTTT. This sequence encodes CASSYSDISNTEAFF.

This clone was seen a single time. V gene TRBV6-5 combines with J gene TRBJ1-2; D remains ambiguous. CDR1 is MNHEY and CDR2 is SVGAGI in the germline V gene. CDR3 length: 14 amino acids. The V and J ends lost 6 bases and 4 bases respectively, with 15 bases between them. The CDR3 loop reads CASSPRSSVYGYTF. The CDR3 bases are TGTGCCAGCAGCCCGCGGTCGTCAGTCTATGGCTACACCTTC.

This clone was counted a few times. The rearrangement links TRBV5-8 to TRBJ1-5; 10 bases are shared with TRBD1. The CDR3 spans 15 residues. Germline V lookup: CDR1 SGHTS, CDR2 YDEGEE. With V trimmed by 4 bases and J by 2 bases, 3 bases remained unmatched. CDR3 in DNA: TGTGCCAGCAGCCCCGGGACAGGGGGCAATCAGCCCCAGCATTTT. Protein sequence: CASSPGTGGNQPQHF. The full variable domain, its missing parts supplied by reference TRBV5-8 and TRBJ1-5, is EAGVTQSPTHLIKTRGQQATLRCSPISGHTSVYWYQQALGLGLQFLLWYDEGEERNRGNFPPRFSGRQFPNYSSELNVNALELEDSALYLCASSPGTGGNQPQHFGDGTRLSIL.

The chain's CDR3 is CASNRDINYGYTF. The CDR3 bases are TGTGCCAGCAATAGGGACATTAACTATGGCTACACCTTC. This rearrangement joins TRBV2 to TRBJ1-2; D possibly corresponds to TRBD1 (6 bases). The V end was cut by 7 bases, the J end by 1 base, with 10 bases between. The CDR3 loop spans 13 amino acids. The V gene's germline CDR1 is SNHLY and CDR2 FYNNEI.

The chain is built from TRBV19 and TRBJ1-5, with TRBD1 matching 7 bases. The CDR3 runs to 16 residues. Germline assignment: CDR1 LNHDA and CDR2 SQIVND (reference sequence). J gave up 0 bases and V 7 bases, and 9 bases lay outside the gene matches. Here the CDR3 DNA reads TGTGCCAGTACCCCCGGGACAGTCCATAGCAATCAGCCCCAGCATTTT. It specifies CASTPGTVHSNQPQHF.

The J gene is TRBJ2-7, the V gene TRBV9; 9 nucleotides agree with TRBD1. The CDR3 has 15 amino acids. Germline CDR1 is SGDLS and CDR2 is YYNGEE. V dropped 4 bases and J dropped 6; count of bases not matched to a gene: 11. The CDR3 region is CASSSPRTGVREQYF. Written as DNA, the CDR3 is TGTGCCAGCAGCTCGCCACGGACAGGGGTTCGCGAGCAGTACTTC.

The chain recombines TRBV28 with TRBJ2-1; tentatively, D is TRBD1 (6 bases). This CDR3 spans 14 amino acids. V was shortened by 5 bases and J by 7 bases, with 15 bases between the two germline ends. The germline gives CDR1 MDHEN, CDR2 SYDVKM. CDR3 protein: CASSTRQVVNEQFF. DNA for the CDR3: TGTGCCAGCAGTACAAGACAGGTGGTGAATGAGCAGTTCTTC.

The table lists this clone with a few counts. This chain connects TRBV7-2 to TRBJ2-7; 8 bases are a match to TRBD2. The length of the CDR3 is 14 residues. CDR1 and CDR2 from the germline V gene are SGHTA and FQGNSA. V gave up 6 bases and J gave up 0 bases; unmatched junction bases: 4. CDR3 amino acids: CASRNGLASYEQYF. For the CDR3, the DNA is TGTGCCAGCAGAAACGGACTAGCCTCCTACGAGCAGTACTTC.

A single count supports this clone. The CDR3 DNA sequence: TGTGCCACTTCGGGAGGAGTCCTTAGTAATCAGCCCCAGCATTTT. Protein sequence: CATSGGVLSNQPQHF. The V and J genes are TRBV2 and TRBJ1-5; D not resolved. CDR3 length: 15 residues. Deletions cut 10 bases from V and 4 bases from J, with 20 bases between. Germline CDR1 and CDR2: SNHLY and FYNNEI.

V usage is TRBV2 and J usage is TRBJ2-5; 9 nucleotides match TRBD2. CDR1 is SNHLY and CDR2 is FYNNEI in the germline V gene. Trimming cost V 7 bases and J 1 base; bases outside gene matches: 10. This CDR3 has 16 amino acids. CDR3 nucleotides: TGTGCCAGCAATGCGGGAGGGCCTGGGCGCCAAGAGACCCAGTACTTC. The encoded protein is CASNAGGPGRQETQYF. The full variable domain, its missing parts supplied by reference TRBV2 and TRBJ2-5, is EPEVTQTPSHQVTQMGQEVILRCVPISNHLYFYWYRQILGQKVEFLVSFYNNEISEKSEIFDDQFSVERPDGSNFTLKIRSTKLEDSAMYFCASNAGGPGRQETQYFGPGTRLLVL.

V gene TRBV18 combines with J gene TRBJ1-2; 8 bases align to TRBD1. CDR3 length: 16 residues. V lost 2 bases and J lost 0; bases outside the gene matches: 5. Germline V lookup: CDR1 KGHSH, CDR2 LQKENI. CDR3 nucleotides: TGTGCCAGCTCACCAACCGGGACAGGACCTAACTATGGCTACACCTTC. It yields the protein CASSPTGTGPNYGYTF.

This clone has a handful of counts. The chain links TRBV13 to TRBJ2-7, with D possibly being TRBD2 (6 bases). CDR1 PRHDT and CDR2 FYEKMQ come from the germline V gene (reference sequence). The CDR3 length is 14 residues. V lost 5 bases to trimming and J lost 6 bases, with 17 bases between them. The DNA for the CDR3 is TGTGCCAGCAGCCAGGGACTCCTGGCCCCCGAGCAGTACTTC. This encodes CASSQGLLAPEQYF.

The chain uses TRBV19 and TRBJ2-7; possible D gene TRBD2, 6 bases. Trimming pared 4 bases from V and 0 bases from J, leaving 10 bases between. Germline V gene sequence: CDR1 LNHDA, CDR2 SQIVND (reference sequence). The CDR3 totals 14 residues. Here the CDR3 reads CASSKGGGSYEQYF. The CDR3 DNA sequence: TGTGCCAGTAGTAAGGGAGGAGGCTCCTACGAGCAGTACTTC.

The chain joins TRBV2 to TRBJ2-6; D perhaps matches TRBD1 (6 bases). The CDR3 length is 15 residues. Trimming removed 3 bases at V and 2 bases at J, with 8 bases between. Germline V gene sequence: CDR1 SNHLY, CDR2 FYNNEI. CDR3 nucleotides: TGTGCCAGCAGTGATTGGACAGCTGGGGCCAACGTCCTGACTTTC. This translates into CASSDWTAGANVLTF.

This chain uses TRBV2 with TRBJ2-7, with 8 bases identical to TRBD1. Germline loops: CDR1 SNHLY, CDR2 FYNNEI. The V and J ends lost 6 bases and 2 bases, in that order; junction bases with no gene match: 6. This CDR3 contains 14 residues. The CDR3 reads CASRRGQATYEQYF. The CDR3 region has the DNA TGTGCCAGCAGACGGGGACAGGCAACCTACGAGCAGTACTTC.